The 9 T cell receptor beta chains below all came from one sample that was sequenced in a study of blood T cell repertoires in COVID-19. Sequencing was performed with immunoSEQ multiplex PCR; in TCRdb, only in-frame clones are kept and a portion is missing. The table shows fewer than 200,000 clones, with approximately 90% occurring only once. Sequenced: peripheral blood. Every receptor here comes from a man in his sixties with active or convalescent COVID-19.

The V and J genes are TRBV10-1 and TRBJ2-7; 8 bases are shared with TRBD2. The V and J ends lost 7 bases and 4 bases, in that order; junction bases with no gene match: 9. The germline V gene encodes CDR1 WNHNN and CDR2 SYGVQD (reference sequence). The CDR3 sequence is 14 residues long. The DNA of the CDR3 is TGCGCCAGCACCGCGCGCGGGGGGAGGTACGAGCAGTACTTC. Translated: CASTARGGRYEQYF.

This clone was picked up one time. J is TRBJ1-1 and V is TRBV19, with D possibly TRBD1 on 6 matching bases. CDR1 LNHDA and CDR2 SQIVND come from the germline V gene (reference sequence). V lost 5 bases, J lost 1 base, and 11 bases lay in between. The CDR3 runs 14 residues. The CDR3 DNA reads TGTGCCAGTAGTCTGACAGGTCGGAACACTGAAGCTTTCTTT. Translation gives CASSLTGRNTEAFF.

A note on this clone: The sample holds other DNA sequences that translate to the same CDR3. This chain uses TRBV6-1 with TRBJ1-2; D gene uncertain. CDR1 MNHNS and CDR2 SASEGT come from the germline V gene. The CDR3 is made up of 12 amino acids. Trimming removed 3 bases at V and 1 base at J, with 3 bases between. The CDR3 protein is CASSDSNYGYTF. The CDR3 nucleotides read TGTGCCAGCAGTGATAGTAACTATGGCTACACCTTC.

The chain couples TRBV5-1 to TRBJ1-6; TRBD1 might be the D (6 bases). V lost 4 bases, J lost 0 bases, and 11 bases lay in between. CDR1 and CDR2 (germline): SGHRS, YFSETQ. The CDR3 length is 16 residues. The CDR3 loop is CASSDGQSSYNSPLHF. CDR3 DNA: TGCGCCAGCAGCGACGGACAGTCCTCCTATAATTCACCCCTCCACTTT.

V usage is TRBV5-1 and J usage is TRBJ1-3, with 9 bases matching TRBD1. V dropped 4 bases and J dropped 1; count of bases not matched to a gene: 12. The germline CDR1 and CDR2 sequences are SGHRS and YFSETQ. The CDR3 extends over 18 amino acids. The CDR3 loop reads CASSARTGAVFSGNTIYF. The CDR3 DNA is TGCGCCAGCAGCGCCCGGACAGGGGCCGTTTTTTCTGGAAACACCATATATTTT.

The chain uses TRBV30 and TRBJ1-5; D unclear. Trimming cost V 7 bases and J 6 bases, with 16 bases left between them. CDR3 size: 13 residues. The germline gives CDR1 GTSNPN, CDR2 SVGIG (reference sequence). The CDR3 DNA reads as TGTGCCTATCCAGGACTTTCGAGTCAGCCCCAGCATTTT. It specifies CAYPGLSSQPQHF.

CDR3 in amino acids: CASSLPGRNEQYF. CDR3 coding DNA: TGTGCCAGCAGCTTGCCGGGGAGGAACGAGCAGTACTTC. V and J are TRBV5-5 and TRBJ2-7; D may be TRBD2 (6 bases). Germline values: CDR1 SGHKS, CDR2 YYEKEE (reference sequence). The CDR3 is 13 amino acids. Trimming took 1 base from V and 5 from J, leaving 10 bases between them.

CDR3 nucleotide sequence: TGTGCCCCTTCACTGGAGGACACCGGGGAGCTGTTTTTT. It codes for CAPSLEDTGELFF. The chain has TRBV5-6 and TRBJ2-2; TRBD2 is a possible D gene (5 bases). Germline CDR1 SGHDT, CDR2 YYEEEE. CDR3 length: 13 amino acids. V was pared by 10 bases and J by 3 bases, with 13 bases between.

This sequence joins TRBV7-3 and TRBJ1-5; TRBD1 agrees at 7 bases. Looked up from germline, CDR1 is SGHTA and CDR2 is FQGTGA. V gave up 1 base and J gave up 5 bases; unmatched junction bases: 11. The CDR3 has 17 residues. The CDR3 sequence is CASSLSRDSGSHQPQHF. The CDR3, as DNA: TGTGCCAGCAGCTTAAGTAGGGACAGTGGCTCGCATCAGCCCCAGCATTTT.